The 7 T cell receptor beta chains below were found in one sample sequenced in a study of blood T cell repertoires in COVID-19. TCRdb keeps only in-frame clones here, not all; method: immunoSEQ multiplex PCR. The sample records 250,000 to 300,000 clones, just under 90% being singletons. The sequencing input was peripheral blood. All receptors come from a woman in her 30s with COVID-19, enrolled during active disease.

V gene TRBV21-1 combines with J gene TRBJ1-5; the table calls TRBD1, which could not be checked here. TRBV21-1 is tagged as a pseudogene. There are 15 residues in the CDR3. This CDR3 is CASSLRDRRSQPQHF. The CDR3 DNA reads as TGTGCCAGCAGCCTCCGAGACAGGAGAAGTCAGCCCCAGCATTTT.

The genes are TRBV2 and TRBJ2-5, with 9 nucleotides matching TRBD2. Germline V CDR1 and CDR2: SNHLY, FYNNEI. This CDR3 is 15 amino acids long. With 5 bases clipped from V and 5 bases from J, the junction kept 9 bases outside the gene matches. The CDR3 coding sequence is TGTGCCAGCAGTACCCTGGTGCGGGGGGGCGAGACCCAGTACTTC. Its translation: CASSTLVRGGETQYF.

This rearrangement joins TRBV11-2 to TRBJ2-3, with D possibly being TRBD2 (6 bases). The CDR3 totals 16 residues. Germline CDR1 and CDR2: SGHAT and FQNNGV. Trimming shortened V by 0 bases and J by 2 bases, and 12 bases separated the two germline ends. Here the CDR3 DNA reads TGTGCCAGCAGCTTAGATATTGGCGGGGCCACAGATACGCAGTATTTT. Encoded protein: CASSLDIGGATDTQYF.

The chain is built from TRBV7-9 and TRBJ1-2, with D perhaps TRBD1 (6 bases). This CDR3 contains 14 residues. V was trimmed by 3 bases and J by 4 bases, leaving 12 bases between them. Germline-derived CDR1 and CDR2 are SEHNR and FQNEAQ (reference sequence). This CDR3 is CASSFLQGPYGYTF. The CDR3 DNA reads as TGTGCCAGCAGCTTCCTACAGGGCCCCTATGGCTACACCTTC.

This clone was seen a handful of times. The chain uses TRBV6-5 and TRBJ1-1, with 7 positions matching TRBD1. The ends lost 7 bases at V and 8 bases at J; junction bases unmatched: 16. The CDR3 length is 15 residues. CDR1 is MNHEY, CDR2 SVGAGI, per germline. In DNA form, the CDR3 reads TGTGCCAGCACAGGGTCGACAGGGAAGTGGGCGGAAGCTTTCTTT. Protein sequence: CASTGSTGKWAEAFF.

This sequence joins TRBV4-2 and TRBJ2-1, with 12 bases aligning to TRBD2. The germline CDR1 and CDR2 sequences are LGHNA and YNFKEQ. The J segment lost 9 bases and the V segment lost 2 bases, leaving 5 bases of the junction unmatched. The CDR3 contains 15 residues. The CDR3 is CASSQLAGGPSEQFF. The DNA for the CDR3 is TGTGCCAGCAGCCAACTAGCGGGGGGGCCGAGTGAGCAGTTCTTC.

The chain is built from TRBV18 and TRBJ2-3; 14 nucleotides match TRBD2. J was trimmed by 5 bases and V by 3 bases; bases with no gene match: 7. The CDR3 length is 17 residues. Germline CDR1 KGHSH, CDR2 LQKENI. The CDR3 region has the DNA TGTGCCAGCTCACCTCTTGGACTAGCGGGGGGTGAAGATACGCAGTATTTT. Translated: CASSPLGLAGGEDTQYF.